The TCR beta chain described here comes from a study of shared clonotypes between healthy human individuals. Losses at the gene ends were 3 bases for V and 6 bases for J; bases not matched to a gene: 26. There are 20 residues in the CDR3. Germline V gene lookup returns CDR1 SGHNT and CDR2 YYREEE (reference sequence). A deep-level run was used for the assay. The authors ran unsorted PBMC replicate PCRs on 300 ng DNA, approximately 31,000 T cell genomes. The data were produced by immunoSEQ multiplex PCR, yet TCRdb's version contains in-frame clones alone and is incomplete. This sample yields about 100,000 clones, of which roughly 50% are seen a single time; approximately 16% belongs to the top ten.

The sample was PBMCs. The sequence came from a woman aged 40 to 50 in good health. Some clones in this sample may be carry-over from other donors' samples. The chain uses TRBV5-4 and TRBJ1-2; 7 bases are a match to TRBD1. CDR3: CASSSDPGGGAGGMDHGYTF. CDR3 nucleotides: TGTGCCAGCAGCTCCGACCCTGGTGGGGGCGCAGGGGGTATGGACCATGGCTACACCTTC.